This T cell receptor beta chain was obtained from a study of shared clonotypes between healthy human individuals. Regarding the study as a whole: Clonotypes not shared had lower generation probabilities than those common to all four donors.

To note about this clone: As yet, its antigen is unknown.

Trimming removed 0 bases from V and 0 bases from J, with 12 bases in between. The CDR3 length is 18 residues. Germline values: CDR1 ENHRY, CDR2 SYGVKD. The assay was immunoSEQ multiplex PCR, and TCRdb's table has in-frame clones only and misses some. Among approximately 2.4 million clones listed, 90% to 97% were seen once. The source is a man between 18 and 35 years old in good health. The sample taken for sequencing was naive CD4+ T cells sorted from blood. Stated subset: CD45RA+ positively selected. The chain is built from TRBV10-3 and TRBJ1-6; no reliable D call. The CDR3 region has the DNA TGTGCCATCAGTGAGTCGACTGGGTTAAGCTCCTATAATTCACCCCTCCACTTT. It translates to CAISESTGLSSYNSPLHF.